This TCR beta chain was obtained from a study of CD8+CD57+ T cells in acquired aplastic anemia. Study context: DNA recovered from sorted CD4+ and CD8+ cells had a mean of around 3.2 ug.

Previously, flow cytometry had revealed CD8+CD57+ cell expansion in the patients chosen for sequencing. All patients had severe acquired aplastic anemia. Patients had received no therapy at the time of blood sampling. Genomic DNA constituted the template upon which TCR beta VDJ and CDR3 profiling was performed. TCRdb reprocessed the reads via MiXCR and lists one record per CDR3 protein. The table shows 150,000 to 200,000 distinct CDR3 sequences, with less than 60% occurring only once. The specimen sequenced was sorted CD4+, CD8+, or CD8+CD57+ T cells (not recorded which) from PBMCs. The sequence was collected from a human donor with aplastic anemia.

The CDR3 loop reads CASSLSGPYEQYF. The DNA for the CDR3 is TGTGCCAGCAGCTTATCAGGTCCCTACGAGCAGTACTTC. The chain has TRBV7-8 and TRBJ2-7; D gene ambiguous. Germline V gene data show CDR1 as SGHVS and CDR2 as FQNEAQ. V lost 2 bases, J lost 2 bases, and 7 bases lay in between. CDR3 length equals 13 residues.